These T cell receptor beta chains were read from a single sample in a study of control samples from healthy donors and cancer patients. Sequenced by immunoSEQ multiplex PCR; TCRdb stores in-frame clones only, minus some. The data hold more than 95,000 clones, with roughly 85% observed a single time. The source material was blood. These receptors were collected from a woman between 50 and 59 years old in good health. Each CDR3 is given with its conserved first and last residue. Fields, in order: D gene, V gene, J gene, clone size, CDR3 protein, CDR3 DNA. A D gene is named only where the DNA matches it firmly. Not all rows give a size; the values are once, few, many and, for expanded clones, a class.

TRBD1	TRBV7-2	TRBJ1-6	NA	CASSSGTGGWSPLHF	TGTGCCAGCAGCTCCGGGACAGGGGGTTGGTCACCCCTCCACTTT
NA	TRBV21-1	TRBJ2-1	NA	CASSKEGQDNEQFF	TGTGCCAGCAGCAAAGAAGGACAGGACAATGAGCAGTTCTTC
TRBD2	TRBV11-3	TRBJ2-3	few	CASSPRGLAVSTDTQYF	TGTGCCAGCAGCCCTAGGGGACTAGCGGTTAGCACAGATACGCAGTATTTT
NA	TRBV7-2	TRBJ2-1	NA	CASSLTSTPYNEQFF	TGTGCCAGCAGCTTAACCTCCACTCCCTACAATGAGCAGTTCTTC
NA	TRBV11-3	TRBJ2-5	once	CASSRRTAQETQYF	TGTGCCAGCAGCCGCAGGACAGCCCAAGAGACCCAGTACTTC
NA	TRBV9	TRBJ2-1	NA	CASSVVGSYNEQFF	TGTGCCAGCAGCGTAGTTGGCAGTTACAATGAGCAGTTCTTC
TRBD1	TRBV15	TRBJ1-5	few	CATSTTSTGVAGNQPQHF	TGTGCCACCAGCACCACGTCTACAGGGGTAGCGGGAAATCAGCCCCAGCATTTT
NA	TRBV2	TRBJ2-7	NA	CASTLGGPGEQYF	TGTGCCAGCACTCTAGGGGGGCCGGGTGAGCAGTACTTC
TRBD1	TRBV19	TRBJ2-7	NA	CASSSPPGQGAYYEQYF	TGTGCCAGTAGTTCTCCACCGGGACAGGGGGCTTACTACGAGCAGTACTTC
TRBD1	TRBV6-5	TRBJ2-5	NA	CASRGTARETQYF	TGTGCCAGCAGGGGGACAGCTAGAGAGACCCAGTACTTC
NA	TRBV4-2	TRBJ2-1	NA	CASSQSDSNEQFF	TGTGCCAGCAGCCAGTCGGACAGCAATGAGCAGTTCTTC
TRBD2	TRBV5-6	TRBJ2-5	few	CASSLRAGVMETQYF	TGTGCCAGCAGCTTGCGGGCGGGGGTGATGGAGACCCAGTACTTC
TRBD1	TRBV3-1/TRBV3-2	TRBJ2-6	NA	CASSQVGQFGANVLTF	TGTGCCAGCAGCCAAGTGGGACAGTTTGGGGCCAACGTCCTGACTTTC
NA	TRBV3-1/TRBV3-2	TRBJ2-7	NA	CASSQQFGGGGQYF	TGTGCCAGCAGCCAACAGTTTGGGGGAGGCGGGCAGTACTTC
NA	TRBV5-6	TRBJ1-1	NA	CASSTRQALDTEAFF	TGTGCCAGCAGCACCCGACAGGCCCTGGACACTGAAGCTTTCTTT
TRBD1	TRBV11-2	TRBJ1-4	NA	CASSLDRAGGNEKLFF	TGTGCCAGCAGCTTAGATCGGGCAGGGGGGAATGAAAAACTGTTTTTT
TRBD1	TRBV5-5	TRBJ1-2	NA	CASRVDRVVGYTF	TGTGCCAGCAGGGTGGACAGGGTAGTTGGCTACACCTTC
NA	TRBV9	TRBJ1-2	NA	CASSVASGGEGYTF	TGTGCCAGCAGCGTAGCATCCGGGGGGGAGGGCTACACCTTC
TRBD2	TRBV4-3	TRBJ2-7	few	CASSREIAGAAYEQYF	TGCGCCAGCAGCCGGGAGATAGCGGGGGCCGCCTACGAGCAGTACTTC
TRBD1	TRBV5-1	TRBJ2-2	NA	CASSLQGTANTGELFF	TGCGCCAGCAGCTTACAAGGGACAGCGAACACCGGGGAGCTGTTTTTT
NA	TRBV5-1	TRBJ2-5	NA	CASSWRGQETQYF	TGCGCCAGCAGTTGGAGGGGGCAAGAGACCCAGTACTTC
TRBD1	TRBV29-1	TRBJ1-2	many	CSVKGQFYGYTF	TGCAGCGTTAAGGGACAGTTCTATGGCTACACCTTC
NA	TRBV10-3	TRBJ2-1	NA	CAISDGYNEQFF	TGTGCCATCAGTGACGGGTACAATGAGCAGTTCTTC
NA	TRBV29-1	TRBJ1-3	NA	CSVERGNTIYF	TGCAGCGTTGAACGAGGAAACACCATATATTTT
TRBD1	TRBV6-5	TRBJ1-6	NA	CASSHRTGDSPLHF	TGTGCCAGCAGTCATCGGACAGGGGATTCACCCCTCCACTTT
NA	TRBV6-5	TRBJ2-5	NA	CASSAGRTKQETQYF	TGTGCCAGCAGCGCGGGACGTACGAAACAAGAGACCCAGTACTTC
NA	TRBV25-1	TRBJ1-5	NA	CASSDGLGPQHF	TGTGCCAGCAGTGATGGGCTCGGGCCCCAGCATTTT
NA	TRBV27	TRBJ2-4	NA	CACALAGSGNIQYF	TGTGCCTGCGCCTTAGCAGGGTCTGGGAACATTCAGTACTTC
NA	TRBV7-9	TRBJ1-2	NA	CASSLLLGQTTYGYTF	TGTGCCAGCAGCTTACTTTTAGGACAGACCACCTATGGCTACACCTTC
NA	TRBV7-9	TRBJ2-3	NA	CASSLAGEADTQYF	TGTGCCAGCAGCTTAGCGGGAGAGGCGGATACGCAGTATTTT
NA	TRBV29-1	TRBJ1-4	NA	CSVRQATNEKLFF	TGCAGCGTGCGACAGGCAACTAATGAAAAACTGTTTTTT
NA	TRBV21-1	TRBJ2-4	NA	CASSKVGDRLAKNIQYF	TGTGCCAGCAGCAAAGTGGGGGACAGGTTAGCCAAAAACATTCAGTACTTC
NA	TRBV28	TRBJ1-1	NA	CASRSADSRNTEAFF	TGTGCCAGCAGATCAGCGGACAGTCGGAACACTGAAGCTTTCTTT
TRBD2	TRBV27	TRBJ2-1	NA	CASSLFSGRLRNEQFF	TGTGCCAGCAGTTTGTTTAGCGGGAGGTTGAGGAATGAGCAGTTCTTC
NA	TRBV27	TRBJ2-2	NA	CASRREVGIGELFF	TGTGCCAGCAGAAGGGAAGTAGGGATCGGGGAGCTGTTTTTT
NA	TRBV19	TRBJ1-1	once	CASSQGQKAFF	TGTGCCAGTAGTCAAGGCCAGAAAGCTTTCTTT
NA	TRBV7-2	TRBJ1-5	NA	CASSYDSSNQPQHF	TGTGCCAGCAGTTACGACAGTAGCAATCAGCCCCAGCATTTT
NA	TRBV27	TRBJ1-4	NA	CAGEEGPPGWEKLFF	TGTGCCGGCGAGGAGGGCCCGCCGGGGTGGGAAAAACTGTTTTTT
TRBD1	TRBV29-1	TRBJ1-1	NA	CSVKGDSGGNTEAFF	TGCAGCGTCAAAGGGGACAGTGGAGGGAACACTGAAGCTTTCTTT
NA	TRBV15	TRBJ1-2	NA	CATSRDTAVRGSTF	TGTGCCACCAGCAGAGATACGGCCGTTCGAGGGTCCACCTTC
TRBD1	TRBV6-2/TRBV6-3	TRBJ1-1	NA	CASSRGTVNTEAFF	TGTGCCAGCAGCCGAGGGACAGTGAACACTGAAGCTTTCTTT
NA	TRBV2	TRBJ2-2	NA	CASKGHLNTGELFF	TGTGCCAGTAAGGGACACCTGAACACCGGGGAGCTGTTTTTT
NA	TRBV9	TRBJ1-6	NA	CASSVRNVDSPLHF	TGTGCCAGCAGCGTACGGAACGTTGATTCACCCCTCCACTTT
NA	TRBV25-1	TRBJ1-2	NA	CASSEFREGYTF	TGTGCCAGCAGTGAATTTCGGGAGGGCTACACCTTC
NA	TRBV28	TRBJ2-3	once	CASSRTGNPDTQYF	TGTGCCAGCAGTCGCACAGGGAACCCAGATACGCAGTATTTT
NA	TRBV4-3	TRBJ1-1	NA	CASSQDWQGNTEAFF	TGCGCCAGCAGCCAAGACTGGCAGGGCAACACTGAAGCTTTCTTT
NA	TRBV6-6	TRBJ1-3	NA	CASTVGNSGNTIYF	TGTGCCAGCACCGTCGGGAACTCTGGAAACACCATATATTTT